This T cell receptor beta chain came from a study of post-analysis software for immune sequencing data. Findings of the study overall: The study found significantly lower normalized Chao1 diversity in multiple sclerosis patients than in controls. Five or six TRBV segments were significantly more frequent in patients than in controls. TRBV5-6, TRBV5-1 and TRBV20-1 were among these segments.

The TCR beta cDNA libraries carried unique molecular identifiers. TCRdb itself ran the PCR reads through MiXCR, one entry per CDR3 protein. The repertoire has fewer than 600,000 distinct CDR3 sequences, less than 45% of them found once; the top ten carry 9.5% to 13%. About this clonotype itself: Its antigen is currently unknown.

Looked up from germline, CDR1 is KGHSH and CDR2 is LQKENI. The CDR3 length is 15 residues. The specimen was blood. This chain connects TRBV18 to TRBJ2-4; unclear D gene. The J call is doubtful: the DNA matches TRBJ2-7 better. The receptor was isolated from a girl aged 10 to 17 with multiple sclerosis. The CDR3: CASSPVVGTSYEQYF. The CDR3 DNA reads TGTGCCAGCTCACCAGTAGTAGGCACATCCTACGAGCAGTACTTC.